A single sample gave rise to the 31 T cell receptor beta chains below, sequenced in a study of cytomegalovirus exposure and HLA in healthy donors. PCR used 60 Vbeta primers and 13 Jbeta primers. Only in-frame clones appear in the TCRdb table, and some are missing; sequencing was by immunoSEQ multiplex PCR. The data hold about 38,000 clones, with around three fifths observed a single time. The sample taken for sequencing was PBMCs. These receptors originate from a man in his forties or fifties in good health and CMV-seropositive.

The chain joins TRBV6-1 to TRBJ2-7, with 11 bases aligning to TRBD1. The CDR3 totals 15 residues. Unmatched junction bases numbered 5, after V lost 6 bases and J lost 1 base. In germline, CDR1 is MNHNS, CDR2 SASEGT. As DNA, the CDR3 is TGTGCCAGCAGGGGACAGGGGGTACCTTCCTACGAGCAGTACTTC. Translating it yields CASRGQGVPSYEQYF.

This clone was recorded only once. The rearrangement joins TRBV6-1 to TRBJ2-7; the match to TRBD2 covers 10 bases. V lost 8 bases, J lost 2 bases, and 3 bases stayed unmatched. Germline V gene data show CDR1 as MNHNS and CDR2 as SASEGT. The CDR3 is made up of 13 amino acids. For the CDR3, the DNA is TGTGCCAGCCACCTAGCGGGGGCCTACGAGCAGTACTTC. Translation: CASHLAGAYEQYF.

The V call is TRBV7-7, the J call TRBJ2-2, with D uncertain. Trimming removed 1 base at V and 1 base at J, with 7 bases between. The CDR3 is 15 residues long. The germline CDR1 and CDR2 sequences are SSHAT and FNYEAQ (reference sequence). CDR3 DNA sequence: TGTGCCAGCAGCTTAGAGGCAGGGAACACCGGGGAGCTGTTTTTT. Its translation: CASSLEAGNTGELFF.

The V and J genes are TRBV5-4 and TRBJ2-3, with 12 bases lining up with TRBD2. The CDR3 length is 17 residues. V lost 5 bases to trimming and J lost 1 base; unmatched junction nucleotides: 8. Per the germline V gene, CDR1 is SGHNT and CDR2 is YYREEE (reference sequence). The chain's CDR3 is CASSLLAGGRGTDTQYF. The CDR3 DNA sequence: TGTGCCAGCAGTCTTCTAGCGGGGGGGCGAGGCACAGATACGCAGTATTTT.

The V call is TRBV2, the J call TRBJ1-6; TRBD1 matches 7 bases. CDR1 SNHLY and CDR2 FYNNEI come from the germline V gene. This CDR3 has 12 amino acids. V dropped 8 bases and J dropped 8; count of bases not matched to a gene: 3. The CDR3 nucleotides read TGTGCCAGCTGGGACAGATATTCACCCCTCCACTTT. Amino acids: CASWDRYSPLHF.

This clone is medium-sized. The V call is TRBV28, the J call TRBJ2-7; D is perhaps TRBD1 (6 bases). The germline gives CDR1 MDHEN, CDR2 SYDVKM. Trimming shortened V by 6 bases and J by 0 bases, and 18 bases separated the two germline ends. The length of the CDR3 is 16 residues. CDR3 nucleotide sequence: TGTGCCAGCAGCCTAATACAGGGTGAAAGCTCCTACGAGCAGTACTTC. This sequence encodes CASSLIQGESSYEQYF.

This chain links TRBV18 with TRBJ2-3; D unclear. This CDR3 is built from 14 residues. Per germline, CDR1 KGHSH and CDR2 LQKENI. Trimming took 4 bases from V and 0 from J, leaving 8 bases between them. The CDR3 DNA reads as TGTGCCAGCTCACTTGTCGGGAGCACAGATACGCAGTATTTT. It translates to CASSLVGSTDTQYF.

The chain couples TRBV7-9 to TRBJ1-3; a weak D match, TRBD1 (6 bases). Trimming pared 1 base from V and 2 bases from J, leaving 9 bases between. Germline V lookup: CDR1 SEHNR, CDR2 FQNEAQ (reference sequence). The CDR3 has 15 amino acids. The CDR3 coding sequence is TGTGCCAGCAGCTTAGAAGCAGGGGCTGGAAACACCATATATTTT. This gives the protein CASSLEAGAGNTIYF. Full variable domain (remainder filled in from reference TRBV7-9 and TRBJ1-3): DTGVSQNPRHKITKRGQNVTFRCDPISEHNRLYWYRQTLGQGPEFLTYFQNEAQLEKSRLLSDRFSAERPKGSFSTLEIQRTEQGDSAMYLCASSLEAGAGNTIYFGEGSWLTVV.

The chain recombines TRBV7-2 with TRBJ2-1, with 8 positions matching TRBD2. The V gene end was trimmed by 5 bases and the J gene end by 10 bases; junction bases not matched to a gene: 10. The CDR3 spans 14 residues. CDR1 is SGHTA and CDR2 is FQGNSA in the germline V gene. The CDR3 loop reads CASSLSGGAEEQFF. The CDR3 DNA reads TGTGCCAGCAGCCTCTCCGGGGGGGCCGAAGAGCAGTTCTTC.

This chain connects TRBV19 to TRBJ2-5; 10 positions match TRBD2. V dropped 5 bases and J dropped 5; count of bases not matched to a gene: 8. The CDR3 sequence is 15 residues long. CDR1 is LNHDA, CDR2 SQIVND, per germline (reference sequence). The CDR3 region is CASSGAGGPRETQYF. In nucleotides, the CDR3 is TGTGCCAGTAGTGGAGCGGGGGGGCCTCGCGAGACCCAGTACTTC. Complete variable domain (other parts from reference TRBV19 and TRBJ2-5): DGGITQSPKYLFRKEGQNVTLSCEQNLNHDAMYWYRQDPGQGLRLIYYSQIVNDFQKGDIAEGYSVSREKKESFPLTVTSAQKNPTAFYLCASSGAGGPRETQYFGPGTRLLVL.

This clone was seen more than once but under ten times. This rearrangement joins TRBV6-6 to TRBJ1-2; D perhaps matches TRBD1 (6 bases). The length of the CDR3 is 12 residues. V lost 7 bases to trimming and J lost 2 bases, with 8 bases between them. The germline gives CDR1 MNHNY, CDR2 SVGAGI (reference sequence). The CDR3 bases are TGTGCCAGCAACGGACAGAACTATGGCTACACCTTC. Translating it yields CASNGQNYGYTF.

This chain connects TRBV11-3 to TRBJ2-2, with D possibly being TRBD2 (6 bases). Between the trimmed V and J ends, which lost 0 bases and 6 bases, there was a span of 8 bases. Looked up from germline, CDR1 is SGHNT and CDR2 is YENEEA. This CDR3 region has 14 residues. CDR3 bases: TGTGCCAGCAGCTTAGAGGGGACTCCCGGGGAGCTGTTTTTT. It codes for CASSLEGTPGELFF.

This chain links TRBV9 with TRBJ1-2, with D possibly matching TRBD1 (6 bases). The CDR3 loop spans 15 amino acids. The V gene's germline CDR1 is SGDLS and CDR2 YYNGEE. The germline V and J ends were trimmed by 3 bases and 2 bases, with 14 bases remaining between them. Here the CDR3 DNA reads TGTGCCAGCAGCGAGAGAGGGGGTGCCAACTATGGCTACACCTTC. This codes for CASSERGGANYGYTF.

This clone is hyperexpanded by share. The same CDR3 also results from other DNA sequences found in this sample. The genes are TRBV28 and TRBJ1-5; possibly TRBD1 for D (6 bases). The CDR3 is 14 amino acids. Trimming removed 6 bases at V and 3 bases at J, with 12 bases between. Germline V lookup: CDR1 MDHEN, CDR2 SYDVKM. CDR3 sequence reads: CASRRQVFNQPQHF. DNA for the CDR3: TGTGCCAGCAGACGACAGGTGTTCAATCAGCCCCAGCATTTT.

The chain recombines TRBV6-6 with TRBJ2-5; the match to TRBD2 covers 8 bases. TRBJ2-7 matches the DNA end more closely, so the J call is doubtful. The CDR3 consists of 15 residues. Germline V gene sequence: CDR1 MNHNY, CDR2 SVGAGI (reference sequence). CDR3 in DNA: TGTGCCAGCAGTTACCAGGCGGGGGGATCCTACGAGCAGTACTTC. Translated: CASSYQAGGSYEQYF.

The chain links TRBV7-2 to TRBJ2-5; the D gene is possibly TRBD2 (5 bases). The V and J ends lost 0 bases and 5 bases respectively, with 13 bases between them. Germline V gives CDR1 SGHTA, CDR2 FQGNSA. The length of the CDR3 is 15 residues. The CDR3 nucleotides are TGTGCCAGCAGCTTAGCCGGATTCAGCGGTGAGACCCAGTACTTC. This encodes CASSLAGFSGETQYF.

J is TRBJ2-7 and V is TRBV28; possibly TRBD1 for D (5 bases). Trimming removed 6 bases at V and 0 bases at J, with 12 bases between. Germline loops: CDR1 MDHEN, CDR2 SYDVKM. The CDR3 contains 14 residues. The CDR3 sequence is CASRSQGTSYEQYF. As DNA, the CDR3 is TGTGCCAGCAGGTCCCAGGGAACCTCCTACGAGCAGTACTTC.

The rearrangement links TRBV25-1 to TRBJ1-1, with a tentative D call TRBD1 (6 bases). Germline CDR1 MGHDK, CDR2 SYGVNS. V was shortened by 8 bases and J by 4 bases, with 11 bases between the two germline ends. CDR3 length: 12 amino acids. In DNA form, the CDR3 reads TGTGCCAGCCCCAGGGGCGGCACTGAAGCTTTCTTT. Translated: CASPRGGTEAFF.

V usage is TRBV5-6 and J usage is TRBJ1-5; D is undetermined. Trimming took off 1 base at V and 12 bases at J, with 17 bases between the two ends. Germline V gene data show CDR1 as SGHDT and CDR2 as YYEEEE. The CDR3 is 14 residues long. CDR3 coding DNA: TGTGCCAGCAGCTTGAGAGGGTCCTTCGCGTTCCAGCATTTT. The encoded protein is CASSLRGSFAFQHF.

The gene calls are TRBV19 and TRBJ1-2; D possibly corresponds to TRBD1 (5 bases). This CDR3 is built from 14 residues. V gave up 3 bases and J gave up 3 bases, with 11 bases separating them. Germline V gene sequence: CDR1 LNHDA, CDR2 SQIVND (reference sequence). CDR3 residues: CASSIPGGYYGYTF. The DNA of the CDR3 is TGTGCCAGTAGTATTCCCGGGGGATACTATGGCTACACCTTC.

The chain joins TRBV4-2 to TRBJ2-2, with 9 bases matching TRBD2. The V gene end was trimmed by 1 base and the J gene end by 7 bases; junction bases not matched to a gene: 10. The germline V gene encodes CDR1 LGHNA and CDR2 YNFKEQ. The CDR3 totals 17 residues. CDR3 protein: CASSQVAGAQVFGELFF. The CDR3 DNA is TGTGCCAGCAGCCAAGTAGCGGGGGCCCAGGTTTTCGGGGAGCTGTTTTTT.

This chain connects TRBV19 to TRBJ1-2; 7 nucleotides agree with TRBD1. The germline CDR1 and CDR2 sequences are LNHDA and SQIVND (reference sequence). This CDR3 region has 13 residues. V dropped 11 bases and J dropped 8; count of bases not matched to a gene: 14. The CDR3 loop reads CACGQDVFGGYTF. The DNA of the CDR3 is TGTGCCTGCGGACAGGACGTCTTTGGCGGCTACACCTTC.

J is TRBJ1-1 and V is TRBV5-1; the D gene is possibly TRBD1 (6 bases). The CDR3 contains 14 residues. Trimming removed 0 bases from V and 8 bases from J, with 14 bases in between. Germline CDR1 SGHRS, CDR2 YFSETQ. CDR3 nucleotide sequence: TGCGCCAGCAGCTTGGCCGTGGGGGGGCGGGAAGCTTTCTTT. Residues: CASSLAVGGREAFF. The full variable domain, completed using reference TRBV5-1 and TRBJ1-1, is KAGVTQTPRYLIKTRGQQVTLSCSPISGHRSVSWYQQTPGQGLQFLFEYFSETQRNKGNFPGRFSGRQFSNSRSEMNVSTLELGDSALYLCASSLAVGGREAFFGQGTRLTVV.

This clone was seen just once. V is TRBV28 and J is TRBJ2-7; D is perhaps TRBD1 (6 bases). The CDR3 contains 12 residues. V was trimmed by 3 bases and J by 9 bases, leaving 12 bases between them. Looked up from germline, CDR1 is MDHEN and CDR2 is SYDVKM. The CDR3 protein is CASSFPQTGQYF. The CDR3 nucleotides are TGTGCCAGCAGTTTCCCCCAGACAGGGCAGTACTTC.

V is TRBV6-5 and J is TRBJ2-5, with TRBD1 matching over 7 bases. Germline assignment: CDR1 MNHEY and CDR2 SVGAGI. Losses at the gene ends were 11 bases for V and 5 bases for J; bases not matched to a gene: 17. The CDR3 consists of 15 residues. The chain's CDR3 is CASRALKRQGETQYF. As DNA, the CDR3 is TGTGCCTCTCGGGCCCTGAAAAGACAGGGCGAGACCCAGTACTTC.

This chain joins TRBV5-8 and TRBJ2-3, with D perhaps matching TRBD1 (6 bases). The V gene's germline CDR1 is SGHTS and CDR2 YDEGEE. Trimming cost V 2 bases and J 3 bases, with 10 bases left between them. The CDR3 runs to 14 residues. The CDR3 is CASSLLTGTDTQYF. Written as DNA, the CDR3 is TGTGCCAGCAGCTTATTAACAGGGACAGATACGCAGTATTTT.

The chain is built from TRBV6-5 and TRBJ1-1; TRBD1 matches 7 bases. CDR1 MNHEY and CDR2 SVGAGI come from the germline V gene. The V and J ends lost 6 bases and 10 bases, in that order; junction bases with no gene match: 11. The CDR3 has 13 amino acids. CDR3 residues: CASSPPTGSGAFF. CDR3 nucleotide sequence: TGTGCCAGCAGCCCCCCGACAGGGAGCGGAGCTTTCTTT.

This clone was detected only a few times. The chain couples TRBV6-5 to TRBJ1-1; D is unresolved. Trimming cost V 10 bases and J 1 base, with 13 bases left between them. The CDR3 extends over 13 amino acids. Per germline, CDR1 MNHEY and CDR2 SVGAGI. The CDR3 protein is CATVEGGNTEAFF. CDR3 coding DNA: TGTGCCACCGTGGAGGGAGGGAACACTGAAGCTTTCTTT.

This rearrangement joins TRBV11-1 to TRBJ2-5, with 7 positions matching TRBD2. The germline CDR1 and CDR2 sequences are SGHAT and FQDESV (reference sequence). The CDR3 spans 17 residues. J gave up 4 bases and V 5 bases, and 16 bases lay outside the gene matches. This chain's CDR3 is CASSIQGPRGLLETQYF. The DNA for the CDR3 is TGTGCCAGCAGCATCCAAGGGCCGCGGGGGTTGCTAGAGACCCAGTACTTC.

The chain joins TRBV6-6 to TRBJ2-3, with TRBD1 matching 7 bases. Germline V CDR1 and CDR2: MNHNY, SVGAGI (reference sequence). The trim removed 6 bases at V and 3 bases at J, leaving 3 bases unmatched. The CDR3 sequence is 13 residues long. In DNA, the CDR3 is TGTGCCAGCAGAAGACAGGGAACAGATACGCAGTATTTT. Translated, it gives CASRRQGTDTQYF.

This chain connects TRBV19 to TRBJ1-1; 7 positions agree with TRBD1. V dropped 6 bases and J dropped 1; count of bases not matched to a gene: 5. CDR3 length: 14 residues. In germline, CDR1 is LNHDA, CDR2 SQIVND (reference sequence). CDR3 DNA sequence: TGTGCCAGTAGCAGACAGGGAAGGAACACTGAAGCTTTCTTT. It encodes CASSRQGRNTEAFF.